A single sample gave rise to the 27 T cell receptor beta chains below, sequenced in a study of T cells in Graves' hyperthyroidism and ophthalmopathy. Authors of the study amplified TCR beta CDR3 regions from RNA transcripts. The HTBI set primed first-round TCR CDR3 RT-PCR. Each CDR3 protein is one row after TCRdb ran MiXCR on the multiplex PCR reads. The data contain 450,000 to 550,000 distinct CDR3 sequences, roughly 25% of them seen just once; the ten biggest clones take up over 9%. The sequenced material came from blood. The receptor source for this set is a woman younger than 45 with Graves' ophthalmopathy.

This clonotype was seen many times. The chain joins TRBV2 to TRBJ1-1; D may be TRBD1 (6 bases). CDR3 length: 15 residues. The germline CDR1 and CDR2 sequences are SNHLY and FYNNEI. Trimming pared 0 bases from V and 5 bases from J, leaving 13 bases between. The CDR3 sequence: CASSEAQGMGTEAFF. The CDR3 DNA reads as TGTGCCAGCAGTGAAGCGCAGGGGATGGGGACTGAAGCTTTCTTT.

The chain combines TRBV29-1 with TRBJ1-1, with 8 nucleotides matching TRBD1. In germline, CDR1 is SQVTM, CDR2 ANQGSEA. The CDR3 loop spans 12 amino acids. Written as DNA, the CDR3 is TGCAGTGGTGACAGGGGTAACACTGAAGCTTTCTTT. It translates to CSGDRGNTEAFF. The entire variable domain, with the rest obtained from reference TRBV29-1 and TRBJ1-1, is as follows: SAVISQKPSRDICQRGTSLTIQCQVDSQVTMMFWYRQQPGQSLTLIATANQGSEATYESGFVIDKFPISRPNLTFSTLTVSNMSPEDSSIYLCSGDRGNTEAFFGQGTRLTVV.

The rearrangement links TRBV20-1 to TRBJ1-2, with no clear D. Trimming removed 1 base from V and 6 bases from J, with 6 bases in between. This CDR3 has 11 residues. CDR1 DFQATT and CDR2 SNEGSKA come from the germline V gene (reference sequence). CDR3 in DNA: TGCAGTGCTAGAGTTGAACATGGCTACACCTTC. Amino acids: CSARVEHGYTF.

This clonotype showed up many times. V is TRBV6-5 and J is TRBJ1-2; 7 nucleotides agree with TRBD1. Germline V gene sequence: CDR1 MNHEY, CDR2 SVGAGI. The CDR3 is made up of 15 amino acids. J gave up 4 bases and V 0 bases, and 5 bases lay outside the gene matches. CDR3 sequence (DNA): TGTGCCAGCAGTTACTCGGGAGGGGGCTTCTATGGCTACACCTTC. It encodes CASSYSGGGFYGYTF.

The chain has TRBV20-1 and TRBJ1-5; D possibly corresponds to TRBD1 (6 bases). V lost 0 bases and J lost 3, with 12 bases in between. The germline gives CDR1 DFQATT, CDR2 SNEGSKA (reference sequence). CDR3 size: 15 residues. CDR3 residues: CSARDGQLHNQPQHF. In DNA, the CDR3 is TGCAGTGCTAGAGATGGACAGCTGCACAATCAGCCCCAGCATTTT.

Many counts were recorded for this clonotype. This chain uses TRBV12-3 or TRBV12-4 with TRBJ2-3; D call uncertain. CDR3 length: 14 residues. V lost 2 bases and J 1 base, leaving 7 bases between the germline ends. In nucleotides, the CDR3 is TGTGCCAGCAGTTTAAGGTTACGCACAGATACGCAGTATTTT. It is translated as CASSLRLRTDTQYF.

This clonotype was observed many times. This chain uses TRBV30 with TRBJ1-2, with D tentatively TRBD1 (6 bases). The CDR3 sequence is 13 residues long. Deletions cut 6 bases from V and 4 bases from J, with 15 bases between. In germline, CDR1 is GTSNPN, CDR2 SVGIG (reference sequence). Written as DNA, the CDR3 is TGTGCCTGTATGGACCAAGGGGGCTATGGCTACACCTTC. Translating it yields CACMDQGGYGYTF.

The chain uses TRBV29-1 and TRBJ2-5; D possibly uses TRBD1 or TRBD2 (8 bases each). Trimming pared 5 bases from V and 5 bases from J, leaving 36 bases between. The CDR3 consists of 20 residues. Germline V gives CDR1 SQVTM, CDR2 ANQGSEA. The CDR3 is CSVLGQGTVWTGGPLETQYF. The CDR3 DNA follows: TGCAGCGTTCTTGGACAGGGAACGGTTTGGACGGGAGGGCCTCTGGAGACCCAGTACTTC.

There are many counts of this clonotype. This CDR3 reads CASSLRLAGQDEQYF. For the CDR3, the DNA is TGTGCCAGCAGTTTGAGACTAGCGGGGCAGGACGAGCAGTACTTC. This chain joins TRBV28 and TRBJ2-7; 11 positions match TRBD2. The germline V gene has CDR1 MDHEN and CDR2 SYDVKM. The CDR3 is 15 amino acids. The trim removed 3 bases at V and 5 bases at J, leaving 6 bases unmatched.

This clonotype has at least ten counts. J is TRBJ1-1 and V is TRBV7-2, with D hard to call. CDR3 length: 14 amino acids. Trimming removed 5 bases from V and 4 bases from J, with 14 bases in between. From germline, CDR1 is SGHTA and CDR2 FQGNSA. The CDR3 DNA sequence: TGTGCCAGCAGCCGGGTTTGGGTAAGCACTGAAGCTTTCTTT. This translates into CASSRVWVSTEAFF.

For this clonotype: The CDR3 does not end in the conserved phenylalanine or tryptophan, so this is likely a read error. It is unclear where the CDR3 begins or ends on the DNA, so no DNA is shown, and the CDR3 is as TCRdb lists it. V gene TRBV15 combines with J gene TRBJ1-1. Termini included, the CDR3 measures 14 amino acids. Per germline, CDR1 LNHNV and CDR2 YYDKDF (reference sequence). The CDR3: CATSRTTGNTEACL.

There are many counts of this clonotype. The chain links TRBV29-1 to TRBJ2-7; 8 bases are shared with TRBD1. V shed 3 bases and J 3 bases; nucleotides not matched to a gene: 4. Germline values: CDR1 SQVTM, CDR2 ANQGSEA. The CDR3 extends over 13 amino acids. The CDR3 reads CSVEDRVSYEQYF. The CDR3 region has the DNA TGCAGCGTTGAGGACAGGGTTAGCTACGAGCAGTACTTC.

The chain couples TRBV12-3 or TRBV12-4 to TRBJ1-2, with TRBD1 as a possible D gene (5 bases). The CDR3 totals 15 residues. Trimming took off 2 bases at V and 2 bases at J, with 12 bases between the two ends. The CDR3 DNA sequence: TGTGCCAGCAGTTTAACCCCCCAGGGAAACTATGGCTACACCTTC. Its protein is CASSLTPQGNYGYTF.

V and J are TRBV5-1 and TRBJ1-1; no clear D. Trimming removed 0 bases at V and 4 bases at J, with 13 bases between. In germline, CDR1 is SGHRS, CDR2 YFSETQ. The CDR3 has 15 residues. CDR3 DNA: TGCGCCAGCAGCTTGGGGGAGTACCGGAGCACTGAAGCTTTCTTT. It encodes CASSLGEYRSTEAFF.

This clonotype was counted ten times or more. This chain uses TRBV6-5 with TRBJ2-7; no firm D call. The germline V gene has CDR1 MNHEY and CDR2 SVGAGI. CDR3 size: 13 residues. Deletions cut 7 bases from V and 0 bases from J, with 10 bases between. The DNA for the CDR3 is TGTGCCAGCACCGTACATAGCTCCTACGAGCAGTACTTC. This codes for CASTVHSSYEQYF.

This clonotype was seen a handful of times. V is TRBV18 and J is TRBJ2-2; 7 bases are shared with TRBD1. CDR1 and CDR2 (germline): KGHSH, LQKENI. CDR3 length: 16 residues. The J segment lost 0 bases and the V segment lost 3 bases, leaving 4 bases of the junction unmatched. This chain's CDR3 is CASSPPTGPNTGELFF. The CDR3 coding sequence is TGTGCCAGCTCACCCCCGACAGGGCCGAACACCGGGGAGCTGTTTTTT.

Written as DNA, the CDR3 is TGTGCCACCAGGGCGGGGGGTGGCAATGAGCAGTTCTTC. Its protein is CATRAGGGNEQFF. V is TRBV12-3 or TRBV12-4 and J is TRBJ2-1; 8 nucleotides align to TRBD2. J was trimmed by 6 bases and V by 10 bases; bases with no gene match: 8. This CDR3 is 13 amino acids long.

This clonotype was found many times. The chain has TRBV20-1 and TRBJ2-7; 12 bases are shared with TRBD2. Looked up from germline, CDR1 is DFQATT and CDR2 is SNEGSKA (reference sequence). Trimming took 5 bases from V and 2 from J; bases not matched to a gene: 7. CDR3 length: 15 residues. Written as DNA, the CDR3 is TGCAGTGCTCGCCGACTAGCGGGGGACCCCTACGAGCAGTACTTC. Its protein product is CSARRLAGDPYEQYF.

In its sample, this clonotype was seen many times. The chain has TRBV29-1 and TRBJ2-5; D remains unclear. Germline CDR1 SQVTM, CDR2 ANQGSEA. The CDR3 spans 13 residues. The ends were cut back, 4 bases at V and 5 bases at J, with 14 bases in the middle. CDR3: CSVASSLGETQYF. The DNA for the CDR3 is TGCAGCGTTGCTTCAAGCCTCGGGGAGACCCAGTACTTC.

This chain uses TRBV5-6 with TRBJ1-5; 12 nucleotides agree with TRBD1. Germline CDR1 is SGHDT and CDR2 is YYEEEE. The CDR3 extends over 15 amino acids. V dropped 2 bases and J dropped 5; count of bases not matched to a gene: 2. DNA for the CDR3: TGTGCCAGCAGCTTCCGGGACAGGGGGCATCAGCCCCAGCATTTT. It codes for CASSFRDRGHQPQHF.

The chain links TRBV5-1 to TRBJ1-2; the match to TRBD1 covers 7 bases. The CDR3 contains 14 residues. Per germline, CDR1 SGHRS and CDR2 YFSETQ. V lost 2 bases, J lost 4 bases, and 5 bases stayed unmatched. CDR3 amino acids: CASSLNRDSYGYTF. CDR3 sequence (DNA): TGCGCCAGCAGCTTAAACCGGGACAGCTATGGCTACACCTTC.

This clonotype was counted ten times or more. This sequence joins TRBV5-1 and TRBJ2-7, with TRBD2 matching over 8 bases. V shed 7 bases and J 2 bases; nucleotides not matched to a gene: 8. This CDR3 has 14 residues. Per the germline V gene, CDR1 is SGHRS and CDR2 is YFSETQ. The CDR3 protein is CASASGGVTYEQYF. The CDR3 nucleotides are TGCGCCAGCGCCAGCGGGGGAGTAACCTACGAGCAGTACTTC.

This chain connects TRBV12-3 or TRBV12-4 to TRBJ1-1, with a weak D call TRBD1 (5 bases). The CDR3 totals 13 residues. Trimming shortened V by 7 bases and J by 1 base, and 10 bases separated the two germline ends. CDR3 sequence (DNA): TGTGCCAGCACCTTAACAGGGAACACTGAAGCTTTCTTT. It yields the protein CASTLTGNTEAFF.

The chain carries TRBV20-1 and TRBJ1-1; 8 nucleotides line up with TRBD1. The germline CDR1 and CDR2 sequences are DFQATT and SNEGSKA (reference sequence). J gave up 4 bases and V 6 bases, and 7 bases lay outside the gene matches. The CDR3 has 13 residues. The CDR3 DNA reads TGCAGTGCATCGGACAGGGTGGTCACTGAAGCTTTCTTT. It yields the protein CSASDRVVTEAFF.

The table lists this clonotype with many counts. CDR3 loop: CSARDAGAETQYF. The CDR3 region has the DNA TGCAGTGCTAGAGATGCGGGGGCCGAGACCCAGTACTTC. The chain employs TRBV20-1 and TRBJ2-5, with D possibly TRBD2 on 7 matching bases. CDR1 is DFQATT, CDR2 SNEGSKA, per germline (reference sequence). V gave up 0 bases and J gave up 5 bases, with 10 bases separating them. This CDR3 spans 13 amino acids.

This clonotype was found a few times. The CDR3 sequence: CASSQGFQNSYEQYF. The CDR3 DNA is TGCGCCAGCAGCCAAGGCTTTCAGAACTCCTACGAGCAGTACTTC. The chain has TRBV4-3 and TRBJ2-7; D unclear. CDR3 size: 15 residues. CDR1 is LGHNA and CDR2 is YSLEER in the germline V gene. V was trimmed by 1 base and J by 0 bases, leaving 10 bases between them.

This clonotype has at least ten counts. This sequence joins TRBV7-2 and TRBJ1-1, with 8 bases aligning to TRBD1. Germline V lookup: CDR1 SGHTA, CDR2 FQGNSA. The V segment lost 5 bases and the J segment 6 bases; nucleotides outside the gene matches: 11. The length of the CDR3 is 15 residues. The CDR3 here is CASSANRGRIAEAFF. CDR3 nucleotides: TGTGCCAGCAGCGCGAACAGGGGGAGGATTGCTGAAGCTTTCTTT.